Presented here are 29 T cell receptor beta chains from one specimen sequenced in a study of radiotherapy plus CTLA-4 blockade in lung cancer. TCRdb's copy holds only in-frame clones and misses some; the assay was immunoSEQ multiplex PCR. The table has about 120,000 clones, 75% to 80% seen once. The starting material was peripheral blood, obtained from a patient treated with radiotherapy plus ipilimumab. The origin of the receptors is a human donor with non-small cell lung cancer who had a partial response to radiotherapy plus ipilimumab.

The rearrangement uses TRBV4-1 and TRBJ2-5; D may be TRBD1 (5 bases). This CDR3 spans 13 amino acids. In germline, CDR1 is MGHRA, CDR2 YSYEKL. V lost 1 base to trimming and J lost 7 bases, with 10 bases between them. In nucleotides, the CDR3 is TGCGCCAGCAGCCAAGCAGGGTCGGGGACCCAGTACTTC. It specifies CASSQAGSGTQYF.

This clone was counted between two and nine times. Here the CDR3 DNA reads TGTGCCAGCAGCTTAGGTCAGGGGGTGAGCTCACCCCTCCACTTT. Protein product: CASSLGQGVSSPLHF. This chain connects TRBV11-2 to TRBJ1-6; 7 bases align to TRBD1. The V and J ends lost 1 base and 10 bases, in that order; junction bases with no gene match: 7. The CDR3 spans 15 residues. Germline assignment: CDR1 SGHAT and CDR2 FQNNGV.

This clone was recorded only once. V is TRBV11-2 and J is TRBJ2-3; no reliable D call. The CDR3 extends over 14 amino acids. V was cut by 1 base and J by 2 bases, with 7 bases left in between. From germline, CDR1 is SGHAT and CDR2 FQNNGV. CDR3 region: CASSLAQSTDTQYF. For the CDR3, the DNA is TGTGCCAGCAGCTTAGCCCAGTCCACAGATACGCAGTATTTT.

This sequence joins TRBV16 and TRBJ2-5; 10 bases are shared with TRBD1. CDR3 length: 18 residues. J was trimmed by 5 bases and V by 2 bases; bases with no gene match: 14. Germline lookup yields CDR1 KGHSY and CDR2 FQNENV. DNA of the CDR3: TGTGCCAGCAGCCAAAAACCGACAGGGGACAGGGGTTCGGAGACCCAGTACTTC. Translating gives CASSQKPTGDRGSETQYF.

The chain couples TRBV18 to TRBJ1-2, with 9 nucleotides matching TRBD1. Germline V gene sequence: CDR1 KGHSH, CDR2 LQKENI. The junction had 2 bases not matched to a gene; V was cut back by 4 bases and J by 2 bases. The CDR3 is 14 residues long. CDR3 bases: TGTGCCAGCTCACGGACAGGGGAAAACTATGGCTACACCTTC. This translates into CASSRTGENYGYTF.

This chain links TRBV11-1 with TRBJ2-5; 14 bases agree with TRBD2. This CDR3 has 15 residues. In germline, CDR1 is SGHAT, CDR2 FQDESV (reference sequence). V trimming: 5 bases; J trimming: 9 bases; junction bases outside the gene matches: 8. The CDR3 DNA reads TGTGCCAGCAGCACGGGACTAGCGGGGGCCTTGGCCCAGTACTTC. Its protein is CASSTGLAGALAQYF.

V usage is TRBV7-9 and J usage is TRBJ2-4, with 11 bases lining up with TRBD2. This CDR3 is built from 13 residues. After removal of 4 bases from V and 11 bases from J, the junction contained 4 bases not matched to a gene. Germline CDR1 and CDR2: SEHNR and FQNEAQ (reference sequence). CDR3 region: CASSWGGLAVQYF. CDR3 sequence (DNA): TGTGCCAGCAGCTGGGGGGGACTAGCGGTTCAGTACTTC.

V is TRBV5-1 and J is TRBJ2-1; 11 bases align to TRBD2. This CDR3 spans 16 amino acids. Germline lookup yields CDR1 SGHRS and CDR2 YFSETQ. V lost 0 bases to trimming and J lost 8 bases; unmatched junction nucleotides: 7. The CDR3, as DNA: TGCGCCAGCAGCTTGGCGACTAGCGGGATTCAAGATGAGCAGTTCTTC. Protein sequence: CASSLATSGIQDEQFF. The full variable domain, rest sourced from reference TRBV5-1 and TRBJ2-1, is KAGVTQTPRYLIKTRGQQVTLSCSPISGHRSVSWYQQTPGQGLQFLFEYFSETQRNKGNFPGRFSGRQFSNSRSEMNVSTLELGDSALYLCASSLATSGIQDEQFFGPGTRLTVL.

The chain links TRBV5-4 to TRBJ1-2; D ambiguous. The CDR3 loop spans 14 amino acids. The germline V gene has CDR1 SGHNT and CDR2 YYREEE (reference sequence). V lost 0 bases and J lost 7, with 13 bases in between. The DNA for the CDR3 is TGTGCCAGCAGCTTGGCCCTCCCGACTGGTGGCTACACCTTC. It codes for CASSLALPTGGYTF.

This rearrangement joins TRBV7-2 to TRBJ1-1; maybe TRBD1 (5 bases). The CDR3 loop spans 12 amino acids. The germline V and J ends were trimmed by 5 bases and 7 bases, with 11 bases remaining between them. The germline CDR1 and CDR2 sequences are SGHTA and FQGNSA. In DNA form, the CDR3 reads TGTGCCAGCAGCAGAGACAGCTTTGAAGCTTTCTTT. Translation gives CASSRDSFEAFF.

The chain recombines TRBV4-2 with TRBJ1-1, with TRBD1 identical over 8 bases. CDR1 and CDR2 (germline): LGHNA, YNFKEQ. With V trimmed by 6 bases and J by 0 bases, 15 bases remained unmatched. CDR3 length equals 18 residues. The CDR3 region is CASSFPKTGGGMNTEAFF. The CDR3 coding sequence is TGTGCCAGCAGTTTCCCTAAAACAGGGGGAGGGATGAACACTGAAGCTTTCTTT.

The chain joins TRBV7-6 to TRBJ1-2; 9 nucleotides line up with TRBD1. The germline gives CDR1 SGHVS, CDR2 FNYEAQ. CDR3 size: 12 residues. The ends lost 8 bases at V and 8 bases at J; junction bases unmatched: 6. CDR3 nucleotide sequence: TGTGCCAGCCTCGGGACAGGGAGCGGCTACACCTTC. This sequence encodes CASLGTGSGYTF.

The CDR3 sequence: CASSPTDRNTIYF. The CDR3 bases are TGTGCCAGCTCACCAACCGACAGGAACACCATATATTTT. The chain employs TRBV18 and TRBJ1-3; possible D gene TRBD1, 6 bases. Germline V lookup: CDR1 KGHSH, CDR2 LQKENI. The CDR3 contains 13 residues. Trimming pared 2 bases from V and 7 bases from J, leaving 9 bases between. Variable domain in full (rest from reference TRBV18 and TRBJ1-3): NAGVMQNPRHLVRRRGQEARLRCSPMKGHSHVYWYRQLPEEGLKFMVYLQKENIIDESGMPKERFSAEFPKEGPSILRIQQVVRGDSAAYFCASSPTDRNTIYFGEGSWLTVV.

The CDR3 nucleotides are TGTGCCAGCAGTTATTCGGGGACTATGGGTGGCTACACCTTC. As protein: CASSYSGTMGGYTF. The chain carries TRBV6-1 and TRBJ1-2, with TRBD1 as a possible D gene (5 bases). Germline V gene data show CDR1 as MNHNS and CDR2 as SASEGT. The CDR3 totals 14 residues. Trimming removed 5 bases from V and 7 bases from J, with 17 bases in between.

This chain joins TRBV6-1 and TRBJ2-7; 11 bases align to TRBD2. The V and J ends lost 3 bases and 0 bases, in that order; junction bases with no gene match: 7. The CDR3 covers 17 residues. CDR1 is MNHNS and CDR2 is SASEGT in the germline V gene. This chain's CDR3 is CASSDPGTSGLSYEQYV. CDR3 coding DNA: TGTGCCAGCAGTGACCCCGGGACTAGCGGACTCTCCTACGAGCAGTACGTC.

The DNA for the CDR3 is TGTGCCAGCAGTTGGAGGACAGGGACTGAAGCTTTCTTT. Its protein is CASSWRTGTEAFF. V usage is TRBV6-6 and J usage is TRBJ1-1, with 8 bases that match TRBD1. With 4 bases clipped from V and 5 bases from J, the junction kept 3 bases outside the gene matches. CDR3 length: 13 amino acids. Per the germline V gene, CDR1 is MNHNY and CDR2 is SVGAGI (reference sequence).

The J gene is TRBJ2-3, the V gene TRBV5-1; no reliable D call. V lost 0 bases and J lost 6, with 8 bases in between. The CDR3 sequence is 13 residues long. Per the germline V gene, CDR1 is SGHRS and CDR2 is YFSETQ. The CDR3 coding sequence is TGCGCCAGCAGCTTGGGCCACGGGGATACGCAGTATTTT. It encodes CASSLGHGDTQYF.

V gene TRBV7-6 combines with J gene TRBJ2-2; 9 bases agree with TRBD2. After removal of 2 bases from V and 6 bases from J, the junction contained 4 bases not matched to a gene. The V gene's germline CDR1 is SGHVS and CDR2 FNYEAQ. The CDR3 totals 15 residues. The CDR3 DNA sequence: TGTGCCAGCAGCTTACCTGCGGGAGGGGCCGGGGAGCTGTTTTTT. Its translation is CASSLPAGGAGELFF.

The chain couples TRBV2 to TRBJ1-1; D call uncertain. Trimming removed 4 bases from V and 10 bases from J, with 16 bases in between. This CDR3 has 13 residues. Germline assignment: CDR1 SNHLY and CDR2 FYNNEI. The CDR3 loop reads CASSVNLPEGAFF. CDR3 coding DNA: TGTGCCAGCAGTGTCAACCTCCCGGAGGGAGCTTTCTTT.

CDR3 sequence (DNA): TGTGCCAGCAGTTCCCCGACACAAGGGGCGAACACTGAAGCTTTCTTT. As protein: CASSSPTQGANTEAFF. The rearrangement links TRBV6-6 to TRBJ1-1; D perhaps matches TRBD1 (5 bases). Germline V lookup: CDR1 MNHNY, CDR2 SVGAGI (reference sequence). The CDR3 contains 16 residues. V lost 4 bases, J lost 1 base, and 16 bases lay in between.

CDR3 sequence: CASSPIGQRSNQPQHF. CDR3 sequence (DNA): TGTGCCAGCAGCCCCATAGGACAGAGGAGCAATCAGCCCCAGCATTTT. The chain carries TRBV7-9 and TRBJ1-5, with a possible D match to TRBD1 (6 bases). V was cut by 5 bases and J by 1 base, with 15 bases left in between. Germline lookup yields CDR1 SEHNR and CDR2 FQNEAQ (reference sequence). This CDR3 region has 16 residues.

This chain connects TRBV5-4 to TRBJ2-4; unclear D gene. V lost 2 bases to trimming and J lost 0 bases, with 6 bases between them. The CDR3 totals 14 residues. Germline V CDR1 and CDR2: SGHNT, YYREEE (reference sequence). Here the CDR3 reads CASSFHGAKNIQYF. As DNA, the CDR3 is TGTGCCAGCAGCTTTCACGGAGCCAAAAACATTCAGTACTTC.

The V and J genes are TRBV6-5 and TRBJ2-7, with TRBD2 matching over 7 bases. The CDR3 length is 12 residues. J was trimmed by 6 bases and V by 5 bases; bases with no gene match: 4. Germline V gene sequence: CDR1 MNHEY, CDR2 SVGAGI. The chain's CDR3 is CASSRDYREQYF. CDR3 coding DNA: TGTGCCAGCAGTCGGGACTATCGCGAGCAGTACTTC.

A few counts support this clone. V gene TRBV11-2 combines with J gene TRBJ2-5; the match to TRBD2 covers 7 bases. J was trimmed by 5 bases and V by 5 bases; bases with no gene match: 11. The CDR3 loop spans 15 amino acids. Germline V gene sequence: CDR1 SGHAT, CDR2 FQNNGV. The CDR3 bases are TGTGCCAGCAGCCCCCTGGGAGGGGCTAGGGAGACCCAGTACTTC. Protein: CASSPLGGARETQYF.

The chain joins TRBV5-8 to TRBJ1-1; no clear D. The V end lost 2 bases, the J end lost 11 bases, and 16 bases lay between the germline ends. Germline V lookup: CDR1 SGHTS, CDR2 YDEGEE. This CDR3 region has 13 residues. In DNA, the CDR3 is TGTGCCAGCAGCTTCGGGGTGGGCTCCGGGGCTTTCTTT. This translates into CASSFGVGSGAFF.

The rearrangement links TRBV12-5 to TRBJ2-2, with a tentative D call TRBD1 (6 bases). V was clipped by 6 bases and J by 0 bases, with 8 bases between them. The germline CDR1 and CDR2 sequences are LGHNT and FRNRAP. This CDR3 has 14 amino acids. The CDR3 sequence is CASGQGSNTGELFF. The CDR3 bases are TGTGCTAGTGGACAGGGCTCGAACACCGGGGAGCTGTTTTTT.

The V call is TRBV4-2, the J call TRBJ1-3, with no clear D. Germline assignment: CDR1 LGHNA and CDR2 YNFKEQ. Between the trimmed V and J ends, which lost 0 bases and 4 bases, there was a span of 7 bases. This CDR3 has 14 residues. The CDR3 DNA reads as TGTGCCAGCAGCCAAGATGCGGGAGGAAACACCATATATTTT. Its translation: CASSQDAGGNTIYF.

V gene TRBV29-1 combines with J gene TRBJ1-5; D is uncertain. The length of the CDR3 is 12 residues. Germline V gene sequence: CDR1 SQVTM, CDR2 ANQGSEA. V lost 4 bases and J 8 bases, leaving 12 bases between the germline ends. CDR3 DNA sequence: TGCAGCGTTGGGAGCGGGAGAGAGCCCCAGCATTTT. This translates into CSVGSGREPQHF.

The gene calls are TRBV25-1 and TRBJ2-7; TRBD1 might be the D (5 bases). Germline lookup yields CDR1 MGHDK and CDR2 SYGVNS. The CDR3 length is 14 residues. V was shortened by 1 base and J by 6 bases, with 13 bases between the two germline ends. Here the CDR3 reads CASSECIGVIEQYV. The CDR3 DNA is TGTGCCAGCAGTGAATGTATAGGGGTAATCGAGCAGTACGTC.